This is a list of T cell receptor beta chains from one sample in a study of technical replicates of blood from several donors. Assay used: immunoSEQ multiplex PCR; TCRdb lists only in-frame clones, some missing. The data contain around 80,000 clones, about nine tenths of them singletons. The sequenced material came from T cells isolated from PBMCs. The receptors were sampled from a human donor in good health. Each CDR3 is given with its conserved first and last residue. A D gene is named only where the DNA matches it firmly. A clone size is listed for some rows: how often the clone was seen (once, few, many), or a class if it is expanded.

j_call clone_size d_call cdr3_length v_call cdr3_nt cdr3_aa
TRBJ2-7 - - 14 TRBV7-9 TGTGCCAGCACCAGGGTTGGTTCGCCCTACGAGCAGTACTTC CASTRVGSPYEQYF
TRBJ1-5 - - 12 TRBV28 TGTGCCAGCAGTCCCCTACATCAGCCCCAGCATTTT CASSPLHQPQHF
TRBJ1-1 - - 12 TRBV7-3 TGTGCCAGCAGCCCCCAGACGGGTGAAGCTTTCTTT CASSPQTGEAFF
TRBJ2-2 - TRBD2 17 TRBV28 TGTGCCAGCAGTTCCCCTCCTACGGGAGGTGACACCGGGGAGCTGTTTTTT CASSSPPTGGDTGELFF
TRBJ1-1 - - 12 TRBV18 TGTGCCAGCTCACCGGAGACGGAGGTAGCTTTCTTT CASSPETEVAFF
TRBJ1-1 - - 12 TRBV2 TGTGCCAGCAGCCCAGAGAACACTGAAGCTTTCTTT CASSPENTEAFF
TRBJ2-7 - - 14 TRBV4-2 TGTGCCAGCAGCCAAACCGCGGGGACCTACGAGCAGTACTTC CASSQTAGTYEQYF
TRBJ2-3 - - 18 TRBV28 TGTGCCAGCAGTTTCCCCAACCCACCTAGCGTAAGCACAGATACGCAGTATTTT CASSFPNPPSVSTDTQYF
TRBJ1-3 - TRBD1 14 TRBV27 TGTGCCAGCAGTAGGACAGGGTCTGGAAACACCATATATTTT CASSRTGSGNTIYF
TRBJ1-4 - - 16 TRBV7-9 TGTGCCAGCAGCTCTTTCACGTGGGGCGAGAATGAAAAACTGTTTTTT CASSSFTWGENEKLFF
TRBJ2-7 - TRBD2 14 TRBV5-8 TGTGCCAGCAGCTTGCTGGGAGGGCCAAACGAGCAGTACTTC CASSLLGGPNEQYF
TRBJ2-5 once - 14 TRBV9 TGTGCCAGCAGCGTAGATGGAGGGGGCGAGACCCAGTACTTC CASSVDGGGETQYF
TRBJ2-7 - TRBD1 14 TRBV28 TGTGCCAGCAGCCTAAACAGGGGTAACTACGAGCAGTACTTC CASSLNRGNYEQYF
TRBJ1-2 - - 14 TRBV7-3 TGTGCCAGCAGCTTAGGTCAGGGATTTAATGGCTACACCTTC CASSLGQGFNGYTF
TRBJ2-7 - TRBD2 16 TRBV28 TGTGCCAGCAGTTTACTAGGGCCGGCTAGCGGCTACGAGCAGTACTTC CASSLLGPASGYEQYF
TRBJ2-3 - - 12 TRBV9 TGTGCCAGCAGCGGAGCTGCAGATACGCAGTATTTT CASSGAADTQYF
TRBJ1-3 once - 15 TRBV6-5 TGTGCCAGCAGAACAGGGACACCCTCTGGAAACACCATATATTTT CASRTGTPSGNTIYF
TRBJ1-4 - TRBD1 15 TRBV28 TGTGCCAGCAGTTTAGGGACAGGATTAAATGAAAAACTGTTTTTT CASSLGTGLNEKLFF
TRBJ1-1 few TRBD1 14 TRBV7-3 TGTGCCAGCAGCGAAGTACCGGGACAGGCTGAAGCTTTCTTT CASSEVPGQAEAFF
TRBJ2-7 - TRBD1 12 TRBV2 TGTGCCAGCAAGGACAGGGTGTACGAGCAGTACTTC CASKDRVYEQYF
TRBJ2-1 - - 10 TRBV29-1 TGCAGCGTTGCGGGTGATGAGCAGTTCTTC CSVAGDEQFF
TRBJ2-5 - - 20 TRBV11-3 TGTGCCAGCAGCTTATATTGGTTAGGAATCGAGGAGATTACGGGGGAGACCCAGTACTTC CASSLYWLGIEEITGETQYF
TRBJ2-2 - - 15 TRBV10-3 TGTGCCATCAGTGAGTTAGCGGAATTCACCGGGGAGCTGTTTTTT CAISELAEFTGELFF
TRBJ1-2 - TRBD1 15 TRBV19 TGTGCCAGTAGGGGCGTGACAGGGACCCCCTATGGCTACACCTTC CASRGVTGTPYGYTF
TRBJ1-5 - - 14 TRBV4-1 TGCGCCAGCAGCCAAGAATCAGGGCTTCAGCCCCAGCATTTT CASSQESGLQPQHF
TRBJ2-5 - - 13 TRBV5-6 TGTGCCAGCAGCTTACAGAGTCAAGAGACCCAGTACTTC CASSLQSQETQYF
TRBJ1-1 - - 14 TRBV25-1 TGTGCCAGCAATGCACAGGGCGCGAACACTGAAGCTTTCTTT CASNAQGANTEAFF
TRBJ2-7 - - 13 TRBV5-5 TGTGCCAGCAGCCACGGGGTCGGATACGAGCAGTACTTC CASSHGVGYEQYF
TRBJ2-7 - - 15 TRBV7-9 TGTGCCAGCAGCTTAAAAGACAGGAGTTTCTGGGAGCAGTACTTC CASSLKDRSFWEQYF
TRBJ2-2 - - 12 TRBV7-6 TGTGCCAGCAGCCCCGGGTCCGGGGAGCTGTTTTTT CASSPGSGELFF
TRBJ2-7 - TRBD2 15 TRBV7-8 TGTGCCAGCAGCTTAGAGGCTAGCGGGATGTACGAGCAGTACTTC CASSLEASGMYEQYF
TRBJ2-7 - TRBD2 17 TRBV30 TGTGCCTGGAGTGAAGGGGGCACGAGCGGGAGGGATCGCGAGCAGTACTTC CAWSEGGTSGRDREQYF
TRBJ1-5 - - 15 TRBV27 TGTGCCAGCAGTCAGACAGGAGATAGCAATCAGCCCCAGCATTTT CASSQTGDSNQPQHF
TRBJ1-5 - - 17 TRBV27 TGTGCCAGCAGTTTATTGGCCGGGCAGGGAAGCAATCAGCCCCAGCATTTT CASSLLAGQGSNQPQHF
TRBJ2-7 - TRBD1 12 TRBV11-2 TGTGCCAGCAGCGAACAGGGGTACGAGCAGTACTTC CASSEQGYEQYF
TRBJ2-7 - TRBD2 17 TRBV19 TGTGCCAGTAGTATGTTTCAACCTGGACTAGCGGGAGTAGAGCAGTACTTC CASSMFQPGLAGVEQYF
TRBJ2-7 - TRBD1 15 TRBV4-2 TGTGCCAGCAGCCAGTCCGGGACAGGGACCTACGAGCAGTACTTC CASSQSGTGTYEQYF
TRBJ2-1 - TRBD2 15 TRBV5-1 TGCGCCAGCAGCGCGGGGACTAGCGGAAGGTCTGAGCAGTTCTTC CASSAGTSGRSEQFF
TRBJ2-5 once TRBD2 15 TRBV5-4 TGTGCCAGCAGCTTGGCCTTGGGGACTATAGAGACCCAGTACTTC CASSLALGTIETQYF
TRBJ2-1 - TRBD2 15 TRBV5-5 TGTGCCAGCAGCTTACTAGCGAGAAGTCACAATGAGCAGTTCTTC CASSLLARSHNEQFF
TRBJ2-7 - TRBD2 14 TRBV11-2 TGTGCCAGCAGCTTCTCGCGGGGGGCCTACGAGCAGTACTTC CASSFSRGAYEQYF
TRBJ2-3 - - 10 TRBV6-1 TGTGCCAGCAGTGATTCCCCCAGGTATTTT CASSDSPRYF
TRBJ1-5 few - 15 TRBV18 TGTGCCAGCTCACCACTACGGGGTAGCAATCAGCCCCAGCATTTT CASSPLRGSNQPQHF
TRBJ1-2 - - 15 TRBV21-1 TGTGCCAGCAGCAAAGAAAGGGGGAGGGAGAATGGCTACACCTTC CASSKERGRENGYTF
TRBJ2-1 - TRBD1 14 TRBV6-5 TGTGCCAGCAGGGGACAGGCGTCCGGGAATGAGCAGTTCTTC CASRGQASGNEQFF
TRBJ2-1 - - 14 TRBV29-1 TGCAGCGTTGACGGACTAACCGTATACAATGAGCAGTTCTTC CSVDGLTVYNEQFF
TRBJ2-7 once TRBD2 17 TRBV11-3 TGTGCCAGCAGCTTAGGCGGGCTCGCTAGCGGGAGGTACGAGCAGTACTTC CASSLGGLASGRYEQYF
TRBJ2-1 - TRBD2 15 TRBV5-1 TGCGCCAGCCGTCTAGCGGGAACAGTCCCCAATGAGCAGTTCTTC CASRLAGTVPNEQFF
TRBJ2-1 - - 16 TRBV5-5 TGTGCCAGCAGCTTGTTAGGTAGCTCCCACAATGAGTATGAGTTCTTC CASSLLGSSHNEYEFF
TRBJ1-3 - TRBD1 14 TRBV7-6 TGTGCCAGCAGCTTAGGGACAGGTGGAAACACCATATATTTT CASSLGTGGNTIYF
TRBJ2-5 - TRBD2 13 TRBV28 TGTGCCAGCCGAGGGGAGGGATCAGAGACCCAGTACTTC CASRGEGSETQYF
TRBJ2-4 - - 16 TRBV27 TGTGCCAGCAGACTAGCTCATCTACTAGCCAAAAACATTCAGTACTTC CASRLAHLLAKNIQYF
TRBJ2-1 - - 17 TRBV11-2 TGTGCCAGCAGCGAGGGCCGTGGAAGGCGGGTCTACAATGAGCAGTTCTTC CASSEGRGRRVYNEQFF
TRBJ1-5 - - 14 TRBV25-1 TGTGCCAGCAGTGAACGAGGCAGCCATCAGCCCCAGCATTTT CASSERGSHQPQHF
TRBJ2-7 - TRBD2 15 TRBV10-3 TGTGCCATCAGTGAGTCTAGCGGGAGCTCCTACGAGCAGTACTTC CAISESSGSSYEQYF
TRBJ2-3 - - 15 TRBV7-2 TGTGCCAGCAGCTTAACAGGGCTTAGCACAGATACGCAGTATTTT CASSLTGLSTDTQYF
TRBJ1-1 - TRBD1 16 TRBV28 TGTGCCAGCAGTAGGGACAGGGGGCAAAAGAACACTGAAGCTTTCTTT CASSRDRGQKNTEAFF
TRBJ1-2 - TRBD1 13 TRBV27 TGTGCCAGCAGCACAGGGGGCACCTATGGCTACACCTTC CASSTGGTYGYTF
TRBJ1-3 - TRBD1 17 TRBV5-1 TGCGCCAGCAGCTCCACTCCGGGACAGGGGTCTGGAAACACCATATATTTT CASSSTPGQGSGNTIYF
TRBJ2-1 - - 15 TRBV6-1 TGTGCCAGCAGTGAAGGCGGGAACTTCTACAATGAGCAGTTCTTC CASSEGGNFYNEQFF